The clone carrying this T cell receptor beta chain was found a few times. Its cognate antigen is unknown. CDR1 is SQVTM, CDR2 ANQGSEA, per germline. There are 12 residues in the CDR3. Trimming took off 6 bases at V and 6 bases at J, with 14 bases between the two ends. With molecular barcodes, quantitative 5'-RACE was used to make the TCR beta libraries. A single record per CDR3 protein comes from TCRdb applying MiXCR to the 5' RACE reads. The sample shows about 540,000 distinct CDR3 sequences, about 13% of them seen only once. These data are taken from a study of CD8 T cells in ankylosing spondylitis. Study observations and caveats: Ankylosing spondylitis blood appeared to be characterized by a TCR beta motif of fewer than ten highly homologous variants. Clones tied to disease were said to be significantly enriched in matched ankylosing spondylitis synovial fluid.

This chain joins TRBV29-1 and TRBJ1-2, with D possibly being TRBD1 (5 bases). This sequence was found in a male donor with ankylosing spondylitis. Specimen: blood, either unsorted or a sorted T cell fraction (not recorded which). CDR3 in amino acids: CSVLDRNDGYTF. The CDR3 DNA reads as TGCAGCGTCCTCGACAGAAATGATGGCTACACCTTC.